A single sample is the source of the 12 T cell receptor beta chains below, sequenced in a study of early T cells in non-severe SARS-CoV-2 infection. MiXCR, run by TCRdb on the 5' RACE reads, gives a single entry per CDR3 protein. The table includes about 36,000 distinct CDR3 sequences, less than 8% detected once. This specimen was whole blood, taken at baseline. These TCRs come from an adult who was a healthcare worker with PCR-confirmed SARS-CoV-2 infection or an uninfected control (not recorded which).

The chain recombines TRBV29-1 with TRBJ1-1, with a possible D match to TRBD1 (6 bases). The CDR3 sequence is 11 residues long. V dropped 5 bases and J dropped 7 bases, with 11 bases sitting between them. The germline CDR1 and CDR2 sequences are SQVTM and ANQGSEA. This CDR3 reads CSVRVRGEAFF. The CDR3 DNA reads TGCAGCGTTCGTGTCAGGGGTGAAGCTTTCTTT. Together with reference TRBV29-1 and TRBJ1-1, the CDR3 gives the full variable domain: SAVISQKPSRDICQRGTSLTIQCQVDSQVTMMFWYRQQPGQSLTLIATANQGSEATYESGFVIDKFPISRPNLTFSTLTVSNMSPEDSSIYLCSVRVRGEAFFGQGTRLTVV.

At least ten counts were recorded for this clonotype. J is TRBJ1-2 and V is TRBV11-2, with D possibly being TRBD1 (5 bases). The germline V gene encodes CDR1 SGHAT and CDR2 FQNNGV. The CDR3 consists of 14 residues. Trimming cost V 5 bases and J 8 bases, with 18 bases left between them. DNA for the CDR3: TGTGCCAGCAGCCCACCAGACGGGGGACGCGGCTACACCTTC. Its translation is CASSPPDGGRGYTF.

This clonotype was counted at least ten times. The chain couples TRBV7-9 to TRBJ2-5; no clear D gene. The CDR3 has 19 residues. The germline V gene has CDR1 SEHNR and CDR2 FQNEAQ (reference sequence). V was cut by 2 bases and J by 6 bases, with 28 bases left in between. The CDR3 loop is CASSLILGLSSIQLKTQYF. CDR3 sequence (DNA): TGTGCCAGCAGCTTAATTTTAGGATTATCATCGATCCAGTTAAAGACCCAGTACTTC.

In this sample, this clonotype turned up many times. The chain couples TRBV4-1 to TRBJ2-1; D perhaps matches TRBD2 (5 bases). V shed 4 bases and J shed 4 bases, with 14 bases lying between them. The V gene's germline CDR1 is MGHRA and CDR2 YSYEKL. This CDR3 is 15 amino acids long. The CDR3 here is CASSLQRGPYNEQFF. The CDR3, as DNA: TGCGCCAGCAGCCTACAACGGGGTCCTTACAATGAGCAGTTCTTC.

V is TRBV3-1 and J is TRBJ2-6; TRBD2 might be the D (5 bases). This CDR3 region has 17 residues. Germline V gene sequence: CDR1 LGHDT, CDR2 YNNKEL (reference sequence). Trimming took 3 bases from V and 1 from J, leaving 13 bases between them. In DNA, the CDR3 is TGTGCCAGCAGCCAGGCTTTCACGGGATCTGGGGCCAACGTCCTGACTTTC. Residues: CASSQAFTGSGANVLTF.

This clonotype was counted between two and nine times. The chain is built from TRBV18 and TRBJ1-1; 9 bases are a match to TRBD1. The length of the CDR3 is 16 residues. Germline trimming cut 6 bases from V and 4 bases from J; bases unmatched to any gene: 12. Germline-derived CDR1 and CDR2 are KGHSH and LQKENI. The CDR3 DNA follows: TGTGCCAGCTCGACTCTTGGACAGGGGACGGCCACTGAAGCTTTCTTT. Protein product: CASSTLGQGTATEAFF.

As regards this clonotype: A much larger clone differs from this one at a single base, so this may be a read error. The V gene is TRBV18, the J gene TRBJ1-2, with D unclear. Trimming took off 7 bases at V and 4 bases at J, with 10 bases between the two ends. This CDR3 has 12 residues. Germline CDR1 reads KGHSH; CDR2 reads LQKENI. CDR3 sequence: CASLTDGYGYTF. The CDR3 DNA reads TGTGCCAGCTTGACGGACGGCTATGGCTACACCTTC.

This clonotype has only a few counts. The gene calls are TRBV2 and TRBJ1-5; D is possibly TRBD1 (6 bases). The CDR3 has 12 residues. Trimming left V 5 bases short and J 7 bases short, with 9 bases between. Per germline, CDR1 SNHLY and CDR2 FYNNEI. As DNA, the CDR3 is TGTGCCAGCAGTCCACAGGGACAGCCCCAGCATTTT. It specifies CASSPQGQPQHF.

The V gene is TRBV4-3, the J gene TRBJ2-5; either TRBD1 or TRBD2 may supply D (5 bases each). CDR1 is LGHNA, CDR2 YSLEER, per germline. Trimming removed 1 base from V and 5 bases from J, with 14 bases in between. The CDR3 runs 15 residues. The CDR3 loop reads CASSQAGRGEETQYF. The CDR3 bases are TGCGCCAGCAGCCAAGCAGGCCGGGGCGAGGAGACCCAGTACTTC.

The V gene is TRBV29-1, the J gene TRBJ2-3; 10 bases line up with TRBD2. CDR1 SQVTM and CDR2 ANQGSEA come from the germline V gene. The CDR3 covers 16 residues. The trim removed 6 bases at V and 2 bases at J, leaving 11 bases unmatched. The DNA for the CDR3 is TGCAGCGTCGGCCGTGGGACTAGCGCGCTCACAGATACGCAGTATTTT. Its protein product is CSVGRGTSALTDTQYF.

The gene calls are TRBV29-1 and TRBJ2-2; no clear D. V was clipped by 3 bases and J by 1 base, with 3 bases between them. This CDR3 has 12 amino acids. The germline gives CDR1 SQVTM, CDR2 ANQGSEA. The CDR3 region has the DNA TGCAGCGTTGAGAGGAACACCGGGGAGCTGTTTTTT. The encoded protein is CSVERNTGELFF.

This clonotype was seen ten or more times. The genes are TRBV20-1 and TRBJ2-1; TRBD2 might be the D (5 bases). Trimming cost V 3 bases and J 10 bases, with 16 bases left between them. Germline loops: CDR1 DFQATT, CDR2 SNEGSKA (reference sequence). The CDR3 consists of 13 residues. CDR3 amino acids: CSASLPTRGEQFF. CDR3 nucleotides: TGCAGTGCTAGTCTCCCTACTAGAGGCGAGCAGTTCTTC.